Each of the 11 T cell receptor beta chains below was sequenced from the same sample in a study of T cell repertoires in cytomegalovirus infection. TCRdb reanalysed the reads using MiXCR and keeps one entry per CDR3 protein. Here the sample spans roughly 630,000 distinct CDR3 sequences, approximately 25% being singletons. Sequencing was carried out using CD8+ T cells from PBMCs. Receptor source: a human donor in good health (CMV status not recorded). Some clones in this sample may be carry-over from other donors' samples.

The CDR3 nucleotides are TGTGCCAGCAGTGCCCCACCCGGGGAGCAGTTCTTC. Translation: CASSAPPGEQFF. The genes are TRBV6-6 and TRBJ2-1; no firm D call. Trimming cost V 5 bases and J 10 bases, with 12 bases left between them. The CDR3 has 12 amino acids. CDR1 and CDR2 (germline): MNHNY, SVGAGI (reference sequence).

The gene calls are TRBV15 and TRBJ1-1, with 7 bases aligning to TRBD1. The CDR3 totals 15 residues. Unmatched junction bases numbered 9, after V lost 5 bases and J lost 3 bases. From germline, CDR1 is LNHNV and CDR2 YYDKDF (reference sequence). CDR3 in amino acids: CATSSPTGADTEAFF. As DNA, the CDR3 is TGTGCCACCAGCTCCCCAACAGGGGCGGACACTGAAGCTTTCTTT.

The chain has TRBV4-3 and TRBJ2-5; no firm D call. V gave up 0 bases and J gave up 5 bases, with 10 bases separating them. CDR1 LGHNA and CDR2 YSLEER come from the germline V gene. The CDR3 totals 14 residues. In nucleotides, the CDR3 is TGCGCCAGCAGCCAAGAGTTTAGGGCGGAGACCCAGTACTTC. It translates to CASSQEFRAETQYF.

There are many counts of this clonotype. The genes are TRBV6-2 or TRBV6-3 and TRBJ2-2; D unclear. The ends were cut back, 2 bases at V and 1 base at J, with 11 bases in the middle. The CDR3 length is 16 residues. CDR1 is MNHEY and CDR2 is SVGEGT in the germline V gene. CDR3 region: CASSYGRRRNTGELFF. As DNA, the CDR3 is TGTGCCAGCAGTTACGGCCGACGGAGGAACACCGGGGAGCTGTTTTTT.

This chain joins TRBV28 and TRBJ2-7; D possibly corresponds to TRBD1 (5 bases). The germline V gene encodes CDR1 MDHEN and CDR2 SYDVKM. The CDR3 runs to 14 residues. V shed 5 bases and J shed 7 bases, with 18 bases lying between them. Here the CDR3 reads CASSPQRRGGEQYV. The CDR3 coding sequence is TGTGCCAGCAGTCCCCAACGAAGGGGCGGAGAGCAGTACGTC.

This chain joins TRBV24-1 and TRBJ2-1, with D maybe TRBD1 (5 bases). The CDR3 is made up of 17 amino acids. Germline CDR1 is KGHDR and CDR2 is SFDVKD. The V end was cut by 5 bases, the J end by 0 bases, with 16 bases between. The CDR3 reads CATSGSREMSSYNEQFF. The CDR3 DNA sequence: TGTGCCACCAGTGGCTCCAGGGAAATGAGCTCCTACAATGAGCAGTTCTTC.

This clonotype came up many times. The rearrangement links TRBV7-8 to TRBJ1-4; D perhaps matches TRBD1 (5 bases). V lost 5 bases, J lost 6 bases, and 16 bases lay in between. Germline CDR1 SGHVS, CDR2 FQNEAQ. CDR3 length: 15 amino acids. Here the CDR3 reads CASSVTVGADEKLFF. CDR3 bases: TGTGCCAGCAGCGTGACGGTAGGGGCGGATGAAAAACTGTTTTTT.

V usage is TRBV7-9 and J usage is TRBJ2-2; D gene uncertain. The germline CDR1 and CDR2 sequences are SEHNR and FQNEAQ (reference sequence). V lost 10 bases to trimming and J lost 0 bases, with 18 bases between them. There are 16 residues in the CDR3. CDR3 sequence: CATPLLGFANTGELFF. The CDR3 region has the DNA TGTGCCACCCCCCTCTTGGGGTTCGCGAACACCGGGGAGCTGTTTTTT.

This clonotype was seen more than once but under ten times. This chain connects TRBV6-5 to TRBJ2-7; TRBD1 agrees at 9 bases. Germline V gives CDR1 MNHEY, CDR2 SVGAGI. This CDR3 is 15 amino acids long. The junction had 9 bases not matched to a gene; V was cut back by 6 bases and J by 3 bases. The CDR3 sequence is CASSHPGQGHYEQYF. The CDR3 DNA follows: TGTGCCAGCAGCCACCCGGGACAGGGTCACTACGAGCAGTACTTC.

In its sample, this clonotype was seen many times. The chain has TRBV7-6 and TRBJ2-3; the D is unclear. Trimming took off 3 bases at V and 6 bases at J, with 10 bases between the two ends. Per germline, CDR1 SGHVS and CDR2 FNYEAQ. The CDR3 has 13 residues. The CDR3 DNA is TGTGCCAGCAGCTTGAACGAAGGGGATACGCAGTATTTT. This encodes CASSLNEGDTQYF. The variable domain in full, completed from reference TRBV7-6 and TRBJ2-3, reads GAGVSQSPRYKVTKRGQDVALRCDPISGHVSLYWYRQALGQGPEFLTYFNYEAQQDKSGLPNDRFSAERPEGSISTLTIQRTEQRDSAMYRCASSLNEGDTQYFGPGTRLTVL.

This clonotype was observed a few times. The rearrangement joins TRBV6-5 to TRBJ2-1; D gene ambiguous. The CDR3 covers 13 residues. Trimming took 6 bases from V and 5 from J, leaving 11 bases between them. CDR1 and CDR2 (germline): MNHEY, SVGAGI. The CDR3 sequence is CASSPWVDNEQFF. The CDR3 DNA sequence: TGTGCCAGCAGCCCGTGGGTGGACAATGAGCAGTTCTTC.